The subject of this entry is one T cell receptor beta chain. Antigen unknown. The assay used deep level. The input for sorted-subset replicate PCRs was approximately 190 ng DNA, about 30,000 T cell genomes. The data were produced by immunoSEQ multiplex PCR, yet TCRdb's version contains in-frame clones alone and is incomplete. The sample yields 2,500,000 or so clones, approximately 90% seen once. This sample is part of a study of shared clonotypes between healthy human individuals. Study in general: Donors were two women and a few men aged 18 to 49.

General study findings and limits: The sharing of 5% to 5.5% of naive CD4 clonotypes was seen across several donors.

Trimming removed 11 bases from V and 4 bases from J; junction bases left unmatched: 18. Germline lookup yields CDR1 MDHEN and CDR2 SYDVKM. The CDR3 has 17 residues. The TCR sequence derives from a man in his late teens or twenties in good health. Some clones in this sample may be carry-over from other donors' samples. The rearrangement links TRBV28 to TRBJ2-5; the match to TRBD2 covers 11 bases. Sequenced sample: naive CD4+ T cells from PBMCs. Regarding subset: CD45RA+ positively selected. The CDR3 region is CAASSLEGLAGGETQYF. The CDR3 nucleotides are TGTGCCGCCAGCAGCCTCGAGGGGCTAGCGGGAGGAGAGACCCAGTACTTC.